The 27 T cell receptor beta chains in this list originate from one sample, sequenced in a study of cytomegalovirus exposure and HLA in healthy donors. With 60 Vbeta and 13 Jbeta primers, the PCR was carried out. Only in-frame clones appear in the TCRdb table, and some are missing; sequencing was by immunoSEQ multiplex PCR. The data contain about 130,000 clones, about 80% of them singletons. The specimen sequenced was PBMCs. The receptor source for this set is a middle-aged woman in good health and CMV-seronegative.

J is TRBJ2-2 and V is TRBV7-9, with 7 bases identical to TRBD1. This CDR3 has 14 amino acids. The V segment lost 2 bases and the J segment 7 bases; nucleotides outside the gene matches: 4. Germline V gene sequence: CDR1 SEHNR, CDR2 FQNEAQ (reference sequence). This CDR3 is CASSLTTGIGELFF. The CDR3 DNA reads TGTGCCAGCAGCTTAACGACAGGGATCGGGGAGCTGTTTTTT. The entire variable domain, with the rest obtained from reference TRBV7-9 and TRBJ2-2, is as follows: DTGVSQNPRHKITKRGQNVTFRCDPISEHNRLYWYRQTLGQGPEFLTYFQNEAQLEKSRLLSDRFSAERPKGSFSTLEIQRTEQGDSAMYLCASSLTTGIGELFFGEGSRLTVL.

This chain uses TRBV27 with TRBJ2-5; 8 nucleotides line up with TRBD1. The CDR3 runs 15 residues. Trimming removed 5 bases from V and 2 bases from J; junction bases left unmatched: 7. Germline V gene lookup returns CDR1 MNHEY and CDR2 SMNVEV (reference sequence). The CDR3 DNA reads as TGTGCCAGCAGTCCCCTAGGACAGGGTCAAGAGACCCAGTACTTC. It specifies CASSPLGQGQETQYF.

This sequence joins TRBV5-6 and TRBJ1-2, with TRBD1 as a possible D gene (5 bases). The CDR3 runs to 15 residues. Deletions cut 0 bases from V and 6 bases from J, with 15 bases between. From germline, CDR1 is SGHDT and CDR2 YYEEEE. The CDR3 loop is CASSLANQGGDGYTF. Written as DNA, the CDR3 is TGTGCCAGCAGCTTGGCCAATCAGGGCGGGGATGGCTACACCTTC.

The sample holds one count of this clone. The CDR3 region is CASSLLERAGDTQYF. CDR3 DNA sequence: TGTGCCAGCAGCTTATTGGAGCGCGCGGGGGATACGCAGTATTTT. This chain connects TRBV7-3 to TRBJ2-3; D may be TRBD2 (6 bases). This CDR3 comprises 15 residues. CDR1 is SGHTA and CDR2 is FQGTGA in the germline V gene. Trimming shortened V by 2 bases and J by 6 bases, and 15 bases separated the two germline ends.

The V gene is TRBV5-4, the J gene TRBJ2-7, with TRBD1 matching 11 bases. The CDR3 runs to 15 residues. J gave up 3 bases and V 0 bases, and 2 bases lay outside the gene matches. From germline, CDR1 is SGHNT and CDR2 YYREEE (reference sequence). The CDR3 loop reads CASSLAGTGGYEQYF. Here the CDR3 DNA reads TGTGCCAGCAGCTTGGCCGGGACAGGGGGCTACGAGCAGTACTTC.

The J gene is TRBJ2-1, the V gene TRBV7-2; 10 positions match TRBD2. Trimming removed 3 bases from V and 4 bases from J; junction bases left unmatched: 9. The germline CDR1 and CDR2 sequences are SGHTA and FQGNSA. This CDR3 contains 17 residues. The CDR3 here is CASSFSSGGGQYNEQFF. The CDR3 DNA reads TGTGCCAGCAGCTTTAGCAGCGGGGGGGGCCAGTACAATGAGCAGTTCTTC.

This clone was detected once. The V gene is TRBV7-2, the J gene TRBJ1-4; 8 bases map to TRBD1. J lost 7 bases, V lost 3 bases, and 10 bases had no gene match. CDR1 is SGHTA, CDR2 FQGNSA, per germline. The CDR3 loop spans 16 amino acids. The CDR3 region is CASSFNPGTGGEKLFF. For the CDR3, the DNA is TGTGCCAGCAGCTTTAATCCCGGGACAGGAGGTGAAAAACTGTTTTTT.

J is TRBJ2-7 and V is TRBV18, with 10 bases identical to TRBD1. The CDR3 runs to 15 residues. CDR1 and CDR2 from the germline V gene are KGHSH and LQKENI. V lost 6 bases, J lost 0 bases, and 5 bases stayed unmatched. CDR3 in DNA: TGTGCCAGCTCCCCCGGGACAGGGGACTCCTACGAGCAGTACTTC. Translation gives CASSPGTGDSYEQYF.

This clone was counted between two and nine times. The V call is TRBV6-1, the J call TRBJ1-4, with TRBD1 matching 9 bases. Germline CDR1 reads MNHNS; CDR2 reads SASEGT. Trimming took 7 bases from V and 4 from J; bases not matched to a gene: 7. The CDR3 contains 15 residues. The CDR3, as DNA: TGTGCCAGCACCCCGGGACAGGGAGGTAATGAAAAACTGTTTTTT. It codes for CASTPGQGGNEKLFF.

The chain joins TRBV7-6 to TRBJ2-2; 8 nucleotides align to TRBD2. The CDR3 contains 18 residues. With V trimmed by 3 bases and J by 4 bases, 13 bases remained unmatched. Germline-derived CDR1 and CDR2 are SGHVS and FNYEAQ. CDR3 residues: CASSLGRGDARSTGELFF. CDR3 sequence (DNA): TGTGCCAGCAGCTTGGGGCGGGGGGATGCGCGATCCACCGGGGAGCTGTTTTTT.

This chain connects TRBV4-2 to TRBJ2-3, with 8 bases that match TRBD1. V gave up 5 bases and J gave up 2 bases; unmatched junction bases: 9. This CDR3 has 16 residues. Germline CDR1 reads LGHNA; CDR2 reads YNFKEQ. In DNA form, the CDR3 reads TGTGCCAGCAGCGTCCGGACAGGGACGGTCACAGATACGCAGTATTTT. Translating it yields CASSVRTGTVTDTQYF.

The chain carries TRBV4-2 and TRBJ2-5, with TRBD2 matching 11 bases. The CDR3 loop spans 17 amino acids. Germline V gene data show CDR1 as LGHNA and CDR2 as YNFKEQ. Losses at the gene ends were 2 bases for V and 2 bases for J; bases not matched to a gene: 7. The CDR3 reads CASSQSLAGGSQETQYF. CDR3 sequence (DNA): TGTGCCAGCAGCCAATCCCTAGCGGGGGGTTCTCAAGAGACCCAGTACTTC.

The chain uses TRBV13 and TRBJ2-7; 10 bases match TRBD1. The CDR3 contains 16 residues. V shed 0 bases and J 5 bases; nucleotides not matched to a gene: 7. Germline lookup yields CDR1 PRHDT and CDR2 FYEKMQ (reference sequence). The chain's CDR3 is CASSLGHGTGDNEQYF. The CDR3 DNA follows: TGTGCCAGCAGCTTAGGCCATGGGACAGGGGATAACGAGCAGTACTTC.

This rearrangement joins TRBV5-1 to TRBJ2-2; a weak D match, TRBD1 (6 bases). The CDR3 totals 15 residues. Germline values: CDR1 SGHRS, CDR2 YFSETQ. V was trimmed by 4 bases and J by 4 bases, leaving 14 bases between them. CDR3 sequence reads: CASSEVTRGTGELFF. CDR3 in DNA: TGCGCCAGCAGCGAAGTAACCAGGGGCACCGGGGAGCTGTTTTTT. Filled out from reference TRBV5-1 and TRBJ2-2, the complete variable domain reads KAGVTQTPRYLIKTRGQQVTLSCSPISGHRSVSWYQQTPGQGLQFLFEYFSETQRNKGNFPGRFSGRQFSNSRSEMNVSTLELGDSALYLCASSEVTRGTGELFFGEGSRLTVL.

This clone was picked up a small number of times. V usage is TRBV6-5 and J usage is TRBJ1-5; D is unclear. V was shortened by 4 bases and J by 0 bases, with 10 bases between the two germline ends. This CDR3 has 15 amino acids. In germline, CDR1 is MNHEY, CDR2 SVGAGI. The CDR3 protein is CASSWSAHSNQPQHF. CDR3 nucleotide sequence: TGTGCCAGCAGTTGGAGTGCACATAGCAATCAGCCCCAGCATTTT.

Note on this clone: An end of the junction differs from the germline gene, which may be a read error. The chain is built from TRBV7-8 and TRBJ2-4; TRBD1 matches 8 bases. The CDR3 is 14 amino acids. Germline loops: CDR1 SGHVS, CDR2 FQNEAQ. CDR3 DNA sequence: TGTGCCAGCAGTTTAGGACAGGGTGCAAACATTCAGTACTTC. Amino acids: CASSLGQGANIQYF.

CDR3 in amino acids: CASTRTGTGGEQPQHF. The CDR3 nucleotides read TGTGCCAGTACTCGGACCGGGACAGGGGGCGAACAGCCCCAGCATTTT. The chain combines TRBV19 with TRBJ1-5; 12 positions agree with TRBD1. Losses at the gene ends were 7 bases for V and 7 bases for J; bases not matched to a gene: 11. The CDR3 spans 16 residues. CDR1 and CDR2 from the germline V gene are LNHDA and SQIVND (reference sequence).

The chain is built from TRBV29-1 and TRBJ2-3; 11 bases map to TRBD2. This CDR3 spans 17 amino acids. The germline gives CDR1 SQVTM, CDR2 ANQGSEA. J lost 5 bases, V lost 4 bases, and 14 bases had no gene match. This CDR3 is CSVVFQGLAVLGDTQYF. In DNA form, the CDR3 reads TGCAGCGTTGTCTTTCAGGGACTAGCGGTTCTCGGAGATACGCAGTATTTT.

Written as DNA, the CDR3 is TGTGCCAGCAGCTTTACAGGCCAAGGCGGTGAAGCTTTCTTT. This encodes CASSFTGQGGEAFF. V usage is TRBV7-9 and J usage is TRBJ1-1, with D perhaps TRBD1 (5 bases). V shed 3 bases and J shed 7 bases, with 15 bases lying between them. The CDR3 is 14 residues long. CDR1 is SEHNR, CDR2 FQNEAQ, per germline (reference sequence).

In this sample, this clone turned up a few times. The chain is built from TRBV4-1 and TRBJ1-4; D might be TRBD1 (5 bases). V lost 6 bases to trimming and J lost 5 bases, with 13 bases between them. Germline V gives CDR1 MGHRA, CDR2 YSYEKL. The CDR3 spans 14 residues. CDR3 sequence: CASRDPRVNEKLFF. The CDR3, as DNA: TGCGCCAGCAGGGACCCCAGGGTAAATGAAAAACTGTTTTTT.

This chain connects TRBV9 to TRBJ2-7; 10 nucleotides line up with TRBD2. With V trimmed by 0 bases and J by 2 bases, 5 bases remained unmatched. Per the germline V gene, CDR1 is SGDLS and CDR2 is YYNGEE. The CDR3 is made up of 16 amino acids. The CDR3 coding sequence is TGTGCCAGCAGCGTAGAACCTAGCGGGAGAACCTACGAGCAGTACTTC. Translated, it gives CASSVEPSGRTYEQYF.

This clone was counted only a few times. This sequence joins TRBV4-1 and TRBJ2-7, with 9 bases fitting TRBD1. Germline V gives CDR1 MGHRA, CDR2 YSYEKL. The CDR3 is 16 residues long. The V and J ends lost 3 bases and 3 bases, in that order; junction bases with no gene match: 9. The CDR3 region is CASSHFGTGYYYEQYF. CDR3 bases: TGCGCCAGCAGCCACTTCGGGACAGGGTATTACTACGAGCAGTACTTC.

The chain recombines TRBV6-6 with TRBJ2-7; 10 positions agree with TRBD1. The CDR3 has 16 residues. CDR1 is MNHNY and CDR2 is SVGAGI in the germline V gene (reference sequence). With 4 bases clipped from V and 3 bases from J, the junction kept 9 bases outside the gene matches. The CDR3 DNA sequence: TGTGCCAGCAGTTCCTCCTTGACAGGGGGCGGCTACGAGCAGTACTTC. Protein sequence: CASSSSLTGGGYEQYF.

This chain joins TRBV5-8 and TRBJ1-2; D remains unclear. Germline V gene sequence: CDR1 SGHTS, CDR2 YDEGEE. V was cut by 1 base and J by 7 bases, with 17 bases left in between. The CDR3 sequence is 15 residues long. CDR3 DNA sequence: TGTGCCAGCAGCTTGAAAACATTACAAAGAGGTGGCTACACCTTC. Translation gives CASSLKTLQRGGYTF.

This chain uses TRBV28 with TRBJ1-2; tentatively, D is TRBD1 (6 bases). Between the trimmed V and J ends, which lost 4 bases and 6 bases, there was a span of 15 bases. Germline-derived CDR1 and CDR2 are MDHEN and SYDVKM. The length of the CDR3 is 14 residues. CDR3 amino acids: CASSSAGGADGYTF. The DNA of the CDR3 is TGTGCCAGCAGTTCCGCTGGGGGGGCTGATGGCTACACCTTC.

V usage is TRBV19 and J usage is TRBJ1-5, with D possibly being TRBD1 (5 bases). CDR3 length: 15 amino acids. Germline CDR1 reads LNHDA; CDR2 reads SQIVND (reference sequence). The ends were cut back, 1 base at V and 2 bases at J, with 9 bases in the middle. The CDR3 nucleotides read TGTGCCAGTAGTATAGTTACAGGCGGCAATCAGCCCCAGCATTTT. Protein product: CASSIVTGGNQPQHF.

The chain combines TRBV7-8 with TRBJ1-6; D gene uncertain. With 5 bases removed from V and 5 bases from J, the gap between germline ends came to 10 bases. Looked up from germline, CDR1 is SGHVS and CDR2 is FQNEAQ. The CDR3 length is 14 residues. The CDR3 loop reads CASSHDMHNSPLHF. CDR3 nucleotides: TGTGCCAGCAGCCATGACATGCATAATTCACCCCTCCACTTT.